This T cell receptor beta chain was sequenced during a study of CD8+CD57+ T cells in acquired aplastic anemia. Study-wide context: Average DNA yield from sorted CD4+ and CD8+ cells was about 3 ug.

TCR beta VDJ and CDR3 were profiled, and genomic DNA was the template. TCRdb recomputed calls from the reads with MiXCR, one row per CDR3 protein. Among 150,000 to 200,000 distinct CDR3 sequences, about 45% were seen once, and the ten largest hold more than 0.85%. This clonotype was recorded many times. Sequencing involved patients with CD8+CD57+ cell expansion previously shown by flow cytometry. This CDR3 is built from 16 residues. J gave up 7 bases and V 3 bases, and 11 bases lay outside the gene matches. Germline CDR1 reads SGDLS; CDR2 reads YYNGEE. Sequencing input: sorted CD4+, CD8+, or CD8+CD57+ T cells (not recorded which) from PBMCs. This TCR came from a human donor with aplastic anemia. The rearrangement joins TRBV9 to TRBJ2-1; 9 bases are shared with TRBD2. The CDR3 region is CASSATIAGVGNEQFF. The DNA of the CDR3 is TGTGCCAGCAGCGCGACGATAGCGGGGGTAGGAAATGAGCAGTTCTTC.